Included here is one T cell receptor beta chain sequence, with context. What it binds is unknown. These data originate in a study of T cell responses to AZD1222 COVID-19 vaccine. The study's findings and limits: The donor group comprised mostly white British people and more females; the analysis possibly underestimated clonal diversity.

This CDR3 has 15 amino acids. V was clipped by 0 bases and J by 4 bases; unmatched bases: 4. Germline lookup yields CDR1 SGDLS and CDR2 YYNGEE. Produced via immunoSEQ multiplex PCR; TCRdb's table is partial and in-frame only. The repertoire has over 110,000 clones, 90% to 95% of them found once; the top ten carry about 12%. The chain links TRBV9 to TRBJ1-5, with TRBD1 matching over 7 bases. Sequencing was performed on peripheral blood, taken after recovery from COVID-19. The sequence was collected from an adult who had recovered from COVID-19. The CDR3 DNA follows: TGTGCCAGCAGCGTAGGGGGACAGATAAATCAGCCCCAGCATTTT. It codes for CASSVGGQINQPQHF.